This T cell receptor beta chain was sequenced in a study of graft-versus-host responses after intestinal transplantation. Study summary: For approximately three years after anti-thymocyte globulin induction, all recipients took tacrolimus and steroids.

Germline V gene data show CDR1 as MDHEN and CDR2 as SYDVKM. The CDR3 runs to 15 residues. V was cut by 5 bases and J by 4 bases, with 18 bases left in between. Only in-frame clones appear in the TCRdb table, and some are missing; sequencing was by immunoSEQ multiplex PCR. The top ten clones hold 0.39% of a sample with fewer than 85,000 clones, roughly 84% of them seen once. Details on this clone: Its antigen is not known.

Sample: unstimulated CD4+ T cells sorted from spleen or lymph node cells, taken before transplant. The chain combines TRBV28 with TRBJ2-7; possibly TRBD1 for D (6 bases). This receptor was identified in a human donor who was the organ donor for an intestinal transplant. As DNA, the CDR3 is TGTGCCAGCAGTCCCCTAGACAGGTTTCATTACGAGCAGTACGTC. This encodes CASSPLDRFHYEQYV.